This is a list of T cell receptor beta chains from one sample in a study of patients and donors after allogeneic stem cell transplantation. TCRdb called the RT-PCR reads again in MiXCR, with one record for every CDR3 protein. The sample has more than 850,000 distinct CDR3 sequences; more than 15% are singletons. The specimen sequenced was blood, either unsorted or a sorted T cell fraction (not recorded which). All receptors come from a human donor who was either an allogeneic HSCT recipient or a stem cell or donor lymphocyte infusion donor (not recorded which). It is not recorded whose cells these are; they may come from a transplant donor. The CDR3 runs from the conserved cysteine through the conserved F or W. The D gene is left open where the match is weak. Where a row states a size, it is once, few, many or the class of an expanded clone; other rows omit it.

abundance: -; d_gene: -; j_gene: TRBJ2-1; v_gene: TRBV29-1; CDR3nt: TGCAGCGTTGAAGATCCTCAGGGGTACAATGAGCAGTTCTTC; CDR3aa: CSVEDPQGYNEQFF
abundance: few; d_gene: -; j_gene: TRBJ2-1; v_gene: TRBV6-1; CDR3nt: TGTGCCAGCACCGAAAGGGCTAGTTACAATGAGCAGTTCTTC; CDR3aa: CASTERASYNEQFF
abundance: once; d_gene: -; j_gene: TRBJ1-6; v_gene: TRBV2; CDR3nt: TGTGCCAGCAGTGAAGCGAGAAAGAGCTCCTATAATTCACCCCTCCACTTT; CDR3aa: CASSEARKSSYNSPLHF
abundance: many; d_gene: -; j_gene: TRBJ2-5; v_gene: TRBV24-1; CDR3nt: TGTGCCACCAGTGATTCGAACCAAGAGACCCAGTACTTC; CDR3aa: CATSDSNQETQYF
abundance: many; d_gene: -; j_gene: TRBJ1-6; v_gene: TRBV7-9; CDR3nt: TGTGCCAGCAGCTTAGATTCACCCCTCCACTTT; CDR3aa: CASSLDSPLHF
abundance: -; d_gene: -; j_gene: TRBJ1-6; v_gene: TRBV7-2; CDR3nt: TGTGCCAGCAGCTTAGAGATGGTAGGCAGAGCGGGTTCACCCCTCCACTTT; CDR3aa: CASSLEMVGRAGSPLHF
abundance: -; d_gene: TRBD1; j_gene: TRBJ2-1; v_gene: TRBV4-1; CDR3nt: TGCGCCAGCAGCCAACAGGACAGGGGGAGGAATGAGCAGTTCTTC; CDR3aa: CASSQQDRGRNEQFF
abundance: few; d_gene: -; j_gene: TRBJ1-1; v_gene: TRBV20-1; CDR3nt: TGCAGTGCTAGAGATCAGGCAGGGATGGCTGAAGCTTTCTTT; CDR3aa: CSARDQAGMAEAFF
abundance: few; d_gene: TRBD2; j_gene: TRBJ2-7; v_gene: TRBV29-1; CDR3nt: TGCAGCGTTGAACCAGCGGGAGGCCCCTACGAGCAGTACTTC; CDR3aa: CSVEPAGGPYEQYF
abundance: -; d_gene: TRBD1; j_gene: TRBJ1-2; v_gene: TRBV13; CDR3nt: TGTGCCAGCAGCTTAGACAGGGGGCTATCTGGCTACACCTTC; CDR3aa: CASSLDRGLSGYTF